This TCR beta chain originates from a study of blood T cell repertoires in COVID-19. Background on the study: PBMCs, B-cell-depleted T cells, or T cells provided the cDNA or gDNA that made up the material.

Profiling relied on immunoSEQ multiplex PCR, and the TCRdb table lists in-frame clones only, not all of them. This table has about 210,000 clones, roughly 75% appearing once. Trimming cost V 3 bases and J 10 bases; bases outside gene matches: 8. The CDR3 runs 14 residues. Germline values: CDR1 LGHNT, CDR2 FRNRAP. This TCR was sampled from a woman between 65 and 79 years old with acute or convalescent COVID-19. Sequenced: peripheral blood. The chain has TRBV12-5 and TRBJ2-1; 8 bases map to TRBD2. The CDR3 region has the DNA TGTGCTAGTGGTTTATCCGGGGGGGCCCTGGAGCAGTTCTTC. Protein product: CASGLSGGALEQFF.